Presented here are 27 T cell receptor beta chains from one specimen sequenced in a study of blood T cell repertoires in COVID-19. Generated by immunoSEQ multiplex PCR, the TCRdb table keeps only in-frame clones and is missing some. This repertoire shows under 350,000 clones, about 85% found once; its top ten account for about an eighth. The sample taken for sequencing was peripheral blood. These receptors all stem from a human donor in a cohort sampled during active COVID-19.

This clone showed up just a few times. The chain uses TRBV2 and TRBJ1-6; no reliable D call. The V end lost 1 base, the J end lost 8 bases, and 9 bases lay between the germline ends. The CDR3 loop spans 14 amino acids. The germline gives CDR1 SNHLY, CDR2 FYNNEI. The CDR3 DNA sequence: TGTGCCAGCAGTGAAGAGCGGGAGTATTCACCCCTCCACTTT. It is translated as CASSEEREYSPLHF.

V usage is TRBV27 and J usage is TRBJ1-1; possible D gene TRBD1, 5 bases. The length of the CDR3 is 16 residues. Germline CDR1 MNHEY, CDR2 SMNVEV (reference sequence). V lost 9 bases and J lost 3, with 23 bases in between. CDR3 DNA sequence: TGTGCCAGTCGATCGGGAGCCAGCTGGGGGGACACTGAAGCTTTCTTT. This encodes CASRSGASWGDTEAFF.

This clone has only a few counts. The chain employs TRBV3-1 (or the pseudogene TRBV3-2) and TRBJ1-5; no reliable D call. V lost 0 bases and J 7 bases, leaving 10 bases between the germline ends. CDR3 length: 14 amino acids. Germline loops: CDR1 LGHDT, CDR2 YNNKEL (reference sequence). CDR3 in amino acids: CASSQDVQRQPQHF. CDR3 sequence (DNA): TGTGCCAGCAGCCAAGATGTCCAGCGCCAGCCCCAGCATTTT.

The CDR3 DNA is TGCGCCAGCAGCCGTCTGAGTTGGACTAGCGGATCTTACAATGAGCAGTTCTTC. It is translated as CASSRLSWTSGSYNEQFF. This rearrangement joins TRBV5-1 to TRBJ2-1, with 10 positions matching TRBD2. The CDR3 is made up of 18 amino acids. The J segment lost 4 bases and the V segment lost 4 bases, leaving 14 bases of the junction unmatched. Germline V gives CDR1 SGHRS, CDR2 YFSETQ. The whole variable domain, remainder taken from reference TRBV5-1 and TRBJ2-1, is KAGVTQTPRYLIKTRGQQVTLSCSPISGHRSVSWYQQTPGQGLQFLFEYFSETQRNKGNFPGRFSGRQFSNSRSEMNVSTLELGDSALYLCASSRLSWTSGSYNEQFFGPGTRLTVL.

This chain's CDR3 is CASSRAGEEKLFF. The CDR3 nucleotides are TGTGCCAGCAGCCGAGCCGGAGAGGAAAAACTGTTTTTT. The chain is built from TRBV7-9 and TRBJ1-4; D unclear. V was shortened by 5 bases and J by 8 bases, with 12 bases between the two germline ends. Germline V gives CDR1 SEHNR, CDR2 FQNEAQ (reference sequence). This CDR3 region has 13 residues.

This chain joins TRBV3-1 (or the pseudogene TRBV3-2) and TRBJ2-2; 10 bases map to TRBD1. Germline CDR1 and CDR2: LGHDT and YNNKEL (reference sequence). The V and J ends lost 6 bases and 5 bases, in that order; junction bases with no gene match: 6. The CDR3 runs to 15 residues. The chain's CDR3 is CASRTGTGVTGELFF. The CDR3 DNA reads TGTGCCAGCAGGACCGGGACAGGGGTGACCGGGGAGCTGTTTTTT.

The table lists this clone with a count of one. The CDR3 nucleotides read TGTGCCAGCAGTGGTGGGACTAGCGTATACGAGCAGTACTTC. Amino acid sequence: CASSGGTSVYEQYF. The chain recombines TRBV2 with TRBJ2-7, with 10 bases that match TRBD2. Germline V gene lookup returns CDR1 SNHLY and CDR2 FYNNEI. This CDR3 contains 14 residues. Trimming took 4 bases from V and 4 from J; bases not matched to a gene: 4.

J is TRBJ2-5 and V is TRBV6-1; TRBD1 matches 10 bases. Trimming took 2 bases from V and 4 from J; bases not matched to a gene: 13. The germline gives CDR1 MNHNS, CDR2 SASEGT. The length of the CDR3 is 18 residues. The CDR3 reads CASSESRWGQGFGETQYF. CDR3 nucleotide sequence: TGTGCCAGCAGTGAATCACGGTGGGGACAGGGGTTTGGAGAGACCCAGTACTTC.

This clone has just one count. The genes are TRBV12-3 or TRBV12-4 and TRBJ1-4, with TRBD1 identical over 7 bases. CDR3 length: 13 amino acids. With 6 bases clipped from V and 7 bases from J, the junction kept 5 bases outside the gene matches. Here the CDR3 reads CASSPDRAEKLFF. CDR3 coding DNA: TGTGCCAGCAGCCCCGACAGGGCTGAAAAACTGTTTTTT.

The chain uses TRBV30 and TRBJ2-5; D is undetermined. V gave up 3 bases and J gave up 1 base, with 9 bases separating them. CDR3 length: 13 amino acids. Germline lookup yields CDR1 GTSNPN and CDR2 SVGIG (reference sequence). The CDR3 is CAWSRQAQETQYF. In DNA, the CDR3 is TGTGCCTGGAGCAGGCAGGCCCAAGAGACCCAGTACTTC. Full variable domain (missing parts from reference TRBV30 and TRBJ2-5): SQTIHQWPATLVQPVGSPLSLECTVEGTSNPNLYWYRQAAGRGLQLLFYSVGIGQISSEVPQNLSASRPQDRQFILSSKKLLLSDSGFYLCAWSRQAQETQYFGPGTRLLVL.

V gene TRBV27 combines with J gene TRBJ2-5, with D possibly being TRBD1 (6 bases). V shed 0 bases and J shed 4 bases, with 12 bases lying between them. CDR3 size: 15 residues. Looked up from germline, CDR1 is MNHEY and CDR2 is SMNVEV (reference sequence). The CDR3 sequence: CASSLSATGRETQYF. CDR3 sequence (DNA): TGTGCCAGCAGTTTATCTGCGACAGGTCGAGAGACCCAGTACTTC.

The genes are TRBV4-1 and TRBJ1-2; 8 nucleotides agree with TRBD1. Trimming took 1 base from V and 6 from J; bases not matched to a gene: 4. Germline CDR1 MGHRA, CDR2 YSYEKL. The CDR3 runs to 14 residues. The CDR3 DNA follows: TGCGCCAGCAGCCAAGTGGGACAGGTTAATGGCTACACCTTC. This gives the protein CASSQVGQVNGYTF.

This chain uses TRBV6-9 with TRBJ2-6; D possibly corresponds to TRBD1 (6 bases). Trimming took off 9 bases at V and 4 bases at J, with 10 bases between the two ends. From germline, CDR1 is MNHGY and CDR2 SVAAGI. There are 13 residues in the CDR3. The CDR3: CARQGTGANVLTF. CDR3 bases: TGTGCCAGACAGGGAACCGGGGCCAACGTCCTGACTTTC.

The V gene is TRBV20-1, the J gene TRBJ2-3; D perhaps matches TRBD2 (5 bases). The CDR3 contains 15 residues. Trimming left V 3 bases short and J 6 bases short, with 19 bases between. Germline V lookup: CDR1 DFQATT, CDR2 SNEGSKA (reference sequence). For the CDR3, the DNA is TGCAGTGCTAGTCGAATAGGGCTAGCCATGGATACGCAGTATTTT. This sequence encodes CSASRIGLAMDTQYF.

The gene calls are TRBV9 and TRBJ1-1, with D maybe TRBD1 (5 bases). Trimming cost V 3 bases and J 1 base, with 10 bases left between them. Germline V gives CDR1 SGDLS, CDR2 YYNGEE. This CDR3 spans 14 amino acids. CDR3 residues: CASSADTENTEAFF. CDR3 DNA: TGTGCCAGCAGCGCGGACACTGAGAACACTGAAGCTTTCTTT.

V usage is TRBV6-5 and J usage is TRBJ1-1; possibly TRBD1 for D (6 bases). The CDR3 covers 16 residues. With 4 bases removed from V and 9 bases from J, the gap between germline ends came to 24 bases. In germline, CDR1 is MNHEY, CDR2 SVGAGI. CDR3 sequence (DNA): TGTGCCAGCAGTTCCCCCGCCTCCCCGGGACACCACAAAGCTTTCTTT. Its protein is CASSSPASPGHHKAFF.

The chain joins TRBV21-1 to TRBJ1-2. TRBV21-1 is classified as a pseudogene. There are 15 residues in the CDR3. The DNA of the CDR3 is TGTGCCAGCAGCGCACAAAGAGGTGTCAGCTATGGCTACACCTTC. Protein sequence: CASSAQRGVSYGYTF.

This chain uses TRBV12-3 or TRBV12-4 with TRBJ1-1, with D perhaps TRBD1 (6 bases). Trimming took off 7 bases at V and 7 bases at J, with 10 bases between the two ends. This CDR3 has 11 residues. CDR3 DNA sequence: TGTGCCAGCAATCACAGGGATGAAGCTTTCTTT. This encodes CASNHRDEAFF.

V is TRBV28 and J is TRBJ2-2; 12 nucleotides agree with TRBD2. The CDR3 contains 16 residues. CDR1 and CDR2 (germline): MDHEN, SYDVKM. V gave up 6 bases and J gave up 6 bases; unmatched junction bases: 8. CDR3 nucleotide sequence: TGTGCCAGCAGGTCCCCGGGACTAGCGGGTCCCGGGGAGCTGTTTTTT. Translation: CASRSPGLAGPGELFF.

The chain recombines TRBV5-1 with TRBJ2-3; TRBD1 agrees at 7 bases. The CDR3 is 15 amino acids. Germline trimming cut 4 bases from V and 2 bases from J; bases unmatched to any gene: 7. Germline assignment: CDR1 SGHRS and CDR2 YFSETQ. CDR3 residues: CASSQQGPPTDTQYF. The CDR3 bases are TGCGCCAGCAGCCAACAGGGGCCCCCCACAGATACGCAGTATTTT.

This chain joins TRBV7-3 and TRBJ2-1; 7 positions match TRBD2. This CDR3 spans 15 amino acids. The germline V gene has CDR1 SGHTA and CDR2 FQGTGA. Trimming cost V 2 bases and J 6 bases; bases outside gene matches: 7. CDR3 sequence: CASSLGSSGPNEQFF. The CDR3 bases are TGTGCCAGCAGCTTAGGTTCTAGCGGTCCCAATGAGCAGTTCTTC.

The V gene is TRBV5-4, the J gene TRBJ1-3, with TRBD1 matching over 8 bases. There are 17 residues in the CDR3. Trimming cost V 0 bases and J 0 bases; bases outside gene matches: 5. CDR1 and CDR2 from the germline V gene are SGHNT and YYREEE (reference sequence). The CDR3 sequence: CASSLGTGSNSGNTIYF. The CDR3 DNA reads TGTGCCAGCAGCTTGGGGACAGGGTCTAACTCTGGAAACACCATATATTTT.

V and J are TRBV6-1 and TRBJ2-2; D is perhaps TRBD1 (5 bases). V lost 2 bases and J 5 bases, leaving 9 bases between the germline ends. The CDR3 sequence is 14 residues long. The V gene's germline CDR1 is MNHNS and CDR2 SASEGT. The CDR3 nucleotides are TGTGCCAGCAGTGAACAGGGTTTTACCGGGGAGCTGTTTTTT. It codes for CASSEQGFTGELFF.

V and J are TRBV27 and TRBJ1-1; possibly TRBD1 for D (6 bases). V gave up 5 bases and J gave up 0 bases, with 19 bases separating them. CDR1 and CDR2 from the germline V gene are MNHEY and SMNVEV (reference sequence). This CDR3 is 17 amino acids long. CDR3 nucleotides: TGTGCCAGCAGTCACATAACAGGGATAGGCATGAACACTGAAGCTTTCTTT. Amino acids: CASSHITGIGMNTEAFF.

This sequence joins TRBV7-3 and TRBJ2-3; the D gene is possibly TRBD2 (5 bases). Trimming left V 3 bases short and J 5 bases short, with 6 bases between. The CDR3 sequence is 12 residues long. The germline V gene has CDR1 SGHTA and CDR2 FQGTGA. CDR3 in DNA: TGTGCCAGCAGCTTCGGGATAGATACGCAGTATTTT. Its protein is CASSFGIDTQYF.

The chain uses TRBV6-5 and TRBJ2-7; the D is unclear. This CDR3 is 15 amino acids long. V lost 0 bases to trimming and J lost 4 bases, with 13 bases between them. Germline V lookup: CDR1 MNHEY, CDR2 SVGAGI. Here the CDR3 DNA reads TGTGCCAGCAGTTACTCGCCCGCGGATGATTACGAGCAGTACTTC. It is translated as CASSYSPADDYEQYF.

V and J are TRBV18 and TRBJ1-1; D is unresolved. V lost 3 bases to trimming and J lost 0 bases, with 5 bases between them. In germline, CDR1 is KGHSH, CDR2 LQKENI. The CDR3 loop spans 13 amino acids. For the CDR3, the DNA is TGTGCCAGCTCACCTATCTTGAACACTGAAGCTTTCTTT. Protein product: CASSPILNTEAFF.